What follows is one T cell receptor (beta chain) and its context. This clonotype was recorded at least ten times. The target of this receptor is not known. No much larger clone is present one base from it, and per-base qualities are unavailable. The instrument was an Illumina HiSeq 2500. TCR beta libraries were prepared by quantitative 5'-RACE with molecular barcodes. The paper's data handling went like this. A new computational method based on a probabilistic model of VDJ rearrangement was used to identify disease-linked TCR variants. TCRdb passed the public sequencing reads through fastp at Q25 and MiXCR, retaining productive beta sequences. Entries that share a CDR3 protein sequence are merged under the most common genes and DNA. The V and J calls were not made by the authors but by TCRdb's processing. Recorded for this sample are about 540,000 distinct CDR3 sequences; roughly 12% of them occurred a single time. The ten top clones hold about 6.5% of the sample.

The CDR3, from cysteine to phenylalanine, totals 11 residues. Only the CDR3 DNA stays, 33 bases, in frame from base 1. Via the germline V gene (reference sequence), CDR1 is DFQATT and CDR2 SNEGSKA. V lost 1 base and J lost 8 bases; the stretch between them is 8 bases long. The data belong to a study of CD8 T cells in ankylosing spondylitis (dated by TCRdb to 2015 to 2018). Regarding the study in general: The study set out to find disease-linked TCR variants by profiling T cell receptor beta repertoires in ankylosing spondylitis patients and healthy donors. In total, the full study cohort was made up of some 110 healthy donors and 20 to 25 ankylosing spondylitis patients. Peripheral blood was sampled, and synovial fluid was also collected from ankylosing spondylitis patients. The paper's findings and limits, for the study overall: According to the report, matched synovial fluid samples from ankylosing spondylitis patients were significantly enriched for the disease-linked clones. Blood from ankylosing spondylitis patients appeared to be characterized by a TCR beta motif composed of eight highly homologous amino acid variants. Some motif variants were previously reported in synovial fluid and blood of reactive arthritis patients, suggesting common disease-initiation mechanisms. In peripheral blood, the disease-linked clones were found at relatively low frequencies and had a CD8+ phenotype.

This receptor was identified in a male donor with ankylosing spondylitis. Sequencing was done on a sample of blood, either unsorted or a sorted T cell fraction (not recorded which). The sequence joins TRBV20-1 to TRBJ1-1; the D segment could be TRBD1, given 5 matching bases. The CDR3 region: CSARVTGEAFF. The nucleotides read TGCAGTGCTAGAGTTACAGGAGAAGCTTTCTTT.